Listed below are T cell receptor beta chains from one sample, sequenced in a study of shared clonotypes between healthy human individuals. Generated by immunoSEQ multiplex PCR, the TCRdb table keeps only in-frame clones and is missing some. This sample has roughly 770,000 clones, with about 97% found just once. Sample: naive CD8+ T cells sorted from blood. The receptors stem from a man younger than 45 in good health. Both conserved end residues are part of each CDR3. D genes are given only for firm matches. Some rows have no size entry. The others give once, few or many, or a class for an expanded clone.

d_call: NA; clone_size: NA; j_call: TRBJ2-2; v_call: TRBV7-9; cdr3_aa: CASSLITGELFF; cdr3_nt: TGTGCCAGCAGCTTAATAACCGGGGAGCTGTTTTTT
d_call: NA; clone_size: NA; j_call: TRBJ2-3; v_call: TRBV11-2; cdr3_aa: CASSAPDRGAADTQYF; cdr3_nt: TGTGCCAGCAGCGCCCCGGACCGGGGCGCAGCAGATACGCAGTATTTT
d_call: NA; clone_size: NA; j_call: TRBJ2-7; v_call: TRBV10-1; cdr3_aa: CASSEGLVTPYEQYF; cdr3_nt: TGCGCCAGCAGTGAAGGTTTAGTAACCCCCTACGAGCAGTACTTC
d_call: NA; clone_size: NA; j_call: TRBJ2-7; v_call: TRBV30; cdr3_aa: CAWSVPRQSTYEQYF; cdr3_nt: TGTGCCTGGAGTGTACCGAGACAGAGTACCTACGAGCAGTACTTC
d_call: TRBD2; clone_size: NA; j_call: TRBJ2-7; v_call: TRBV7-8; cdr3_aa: CASGGGYSYEQYF; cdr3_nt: TGTGCCAGCGGGGGAGGGTACTCCTACGAGCAGTACTTC
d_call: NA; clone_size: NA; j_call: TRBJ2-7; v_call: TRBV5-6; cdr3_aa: CASSLASGGDIYEQYF; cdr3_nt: TGTGCCAGCAGCTTGGCCAGTGGCGGGGATATTTACGAGCAGTACTTC
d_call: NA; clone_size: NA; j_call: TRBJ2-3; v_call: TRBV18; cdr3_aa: CASSPKRQSYTDTQYF; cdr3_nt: TGTGCCAGCTCACCAAAAAGACAGTCGTACACAGATACGCAGTATTTT
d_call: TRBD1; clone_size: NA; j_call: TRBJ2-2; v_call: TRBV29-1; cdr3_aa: CSVEGRTGGTGELFF; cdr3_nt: TGCAGCGTTGAGGGGAGGACAGGGGGTACCGGGGAGCTGTTTTTT
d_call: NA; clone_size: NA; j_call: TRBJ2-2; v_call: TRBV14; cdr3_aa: CASSQGRGWLMDAGELFF; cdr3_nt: TGTGCCAGCAGCCAAGGACGAGGGTGGCTAATGGATGCCGGGGAGCTGTTTTTT
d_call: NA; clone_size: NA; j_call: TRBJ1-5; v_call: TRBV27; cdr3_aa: CASSLGRGGQPQHF; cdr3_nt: TGTGCCAGCAGTTTGGGCCGGGGTGGCCAGCCCCAGCATTTT
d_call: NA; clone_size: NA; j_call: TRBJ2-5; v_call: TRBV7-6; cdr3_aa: CASSLGTIGTGETQYF; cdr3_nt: TGTGCCAGCAGCTTAGGGACTATCGGGACGGGGGAGACCCAGTACTTC
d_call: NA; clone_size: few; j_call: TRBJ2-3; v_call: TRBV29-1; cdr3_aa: CSVDLALRTDTQYF; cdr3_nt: TGCAGCGTTGATCTCGCCCTAAGGACAGATACGCAGTATTTT
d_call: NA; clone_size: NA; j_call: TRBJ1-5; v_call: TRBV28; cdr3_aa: CASSLPTGGGRQHF; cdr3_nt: TGTGCCAGCAGTTTGCCCACCGGGGGAGGACGACAGCATTTT
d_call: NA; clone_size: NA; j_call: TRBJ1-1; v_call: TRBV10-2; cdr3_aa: CASSEPFTARRAVRMAFF; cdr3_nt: TGCGCCAGCAGTGAGCCCTTCACCGCGAGACGGGCAGTAAGGATGGCTTTCTTT
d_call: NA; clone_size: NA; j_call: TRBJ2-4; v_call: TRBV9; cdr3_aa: CASSVGRGLQYF; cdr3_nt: TGTGCCAGCAGCGTAGGGCGGGGCCTTCAGTACTTC
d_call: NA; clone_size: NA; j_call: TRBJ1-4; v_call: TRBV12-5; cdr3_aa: CASGRLPQQTNEKLFF; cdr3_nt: TGTGCTAGTGGCCGGCTCCCTCAGCAAACTAATGAAAAACTGTTTTTT
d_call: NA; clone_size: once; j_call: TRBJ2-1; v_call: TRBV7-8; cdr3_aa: CASSLEGLSEQFF; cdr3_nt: TGTGCCAGCAGCTTAGAGGGACTGAGTGAGCAGTTCTTC